The rows below give T cell receptor beta chains drawn from one sample of a study of post-analysis software for immune sequencing data. TCRdb re-derived calls from the PCR reads in MiXCR, one entry per CDR3 protein. Of roughly 700,000 distinct CDR3 sequences listed, about 27% are singletons. Sequences were obtained from blood. The receptor set was obtained from a girl aged 5 to 17 with multiple sclerosis. The CDR3 runs from the conserved cysteine through the conserved F or W. Each record gives: V gene, J gene, clone size, D gene, CDR3 DNA, CDR3 protein. D genes are given only for firm matches. Not every row has a clone size; where given, it reads once, few, many or a size class.

TRBV28,TRBJ2-3,few,TRBD2,TGTGCCAGCAGTTTACCCCTCCCTAGCGGTGCGACAGATACGCAGTATTTT,CASSLPLPSGATDTQYF
TRBV10-2,TRBJ2-7,few,.,TGCGCCAGCAGTGACCGCGCCCCGTCCGACGAGCAGTACTTC,CASSDRAPSDEQYF
TRBV7-9,TRBJ2-7,.,TRBD2,TGTGCCAGCAGTCCGATTAGCGGGGGATCCTACGAGCAGTACTTC,CASSPISGGSYEQYF
TRBV29-1,TRBJ1-4,few,.,TGCAGCGTTCCGGCGTATGGTTATGAAAAACTGTTTTTT,CSVPAYGYEKLFF
TRBV29-1,TRBJ1-2,few,.,TGCAGCGTTGAAGAGGGGCAGGCGGGCTACACCTTC,CSVEEGQAGYTF
TRBV20-1,TRBJ2-5,.,.,TGCAGTGCTAGAGCCGGGGGCCCCGGAAAGACCCAGTACTTC,CSARAGGPGKTQYF
TRBV7-2,TRBJ2-5,.,TRBD2,TGTGCCAGCAGCCCAGCCCCTAGCGGCCAAGAGACCCAGTACTTC,CASSPAPSGQETQYF
TRBV6-1,TRBJ1-1,.,.,TGTGCCAGCAGTCAGGGTAGGGTCACTGAAGCTTTCTTT,CASSQGRVTEAFF
TRBV12-3/TRBV12-4,TRBJ2-1,few,TRBD2,TGTGCCAGCAGCGATGGGTGGGTAGCGGGAGATAGTAGGAATGAGCAGTTCTTC,CASSDGWVAGDSRNEQFF
TRBV2,TRBJ2-7,many,.,TGTGCCAGCAGTTTTGACTACGAGCAGTACTTC,CASSFDYEQYF
TRBV5-1,TRBJ1-1,once,TRBD1,TGCGCCAGCAGCTCCGACAGGGTGGGAAACACTGAAGCTTTCTTT,CASSSDRVGNTEAFF
TRBV10-3,TRBJ1-6,few,.,TGTGCCACCCAGGGTTTAGGGGACGCAAGGGGTCGGAATTCACCCCTCCACTTT,CATQGLGDARGRNSPLHF
TRBV5-1,TRBJ2-3,few,.,TGCGCCAGCAGCCCTCAGGGGGGTCTAACAGATACGCAGTATTTT,CASSPQGGLTDTQYF
TRBV7-9,TRBJ2-1,.,.,TGTGCCAGCAGCGAGAAAAGGGGAAGCTCCTACAATGAGCAGTTCTTC,CASSEKRGSSYNEQFF
TRBV7-2,TRBJ2-6,.,.,TGTGCCAGCAGCTTAGCGACAGCACTACTGGGGGCCAACGTCCTGACTTTC,CASSLATALLGANVLTF
TRBV7-2,TRBJ2-3,many,TRBD1,TGTGCCAGCAGTGCGCGACAGGGGGCAGATACGCAGTATTTT,CASSARQGADTQYF
TRBV6-2/TRBV6-3,TRBJ2-3,.,TRBD2,TGTGCCAGCAGTCACCGATCTAGCGGGAGGGCGAGAGATACGCAGTATTTT,CASSHRSSGRARDTQYF
TRBV18,TRBJ2-1,.,.,TGTGCCAGCTCTCCGGAAGCTAGCAGCTACAATGAGCAGTTCTTC,CASSPEASSYNEQFF
TRBV4-3,TRBJ1-2,.,TRBD1,TGCGCCAGCAGCCGAGTGGGACAGGTCGGCTATGGCTACACCTTC,CASSRVGQVGYGYTF
TRBV6-5,TRBJ2-1,.,TRBD2,TGTGCCAGCAGTTCCTTGAGGACTAGCGGGGAATACAATGAGCAGTTCTTC,CASSSLRTSGEYNEQFF
TRBV7-2,TRBJ2-3,few,TRBD2,TGTGCCAGCAGACGGACTAGCAGAGGCACAGATACGCAGTATTTT,CASRRTSRGTDTQYF
TRBV7-2,TRBJ1-1,.,.,TGTGCCAGCAGCTTGTACCGACGTGAAGCTTTCTTT,CASSLYRREAFF
TRBV4-1,TRBJ1-5,.,.,TGCGCCAGCAGCCAAGAAACAACTCTCAGCAATCAGCCCCAGCATTTT,CASSQETTLSNQPQHF
TRBV28,TRBJ2-7,.,.,TGTGCCAGCAGCCCACGGCGTGTGGGAGGTAGCTACGAGCAGTACTTC,CASSPRRVGGSYEQYF
TRBV27,TRBJ1-5,.,.,TGTGCCAGCAGTTTGCAACTCCCCGGACGGACTGGAGGGAATAGCAATCAGCCCCACCATTTT,CASSLQLPGRTGGNSNQPHHF
TRBV3-1,TRBJ2-1,.,TRBD2,TGTGCCAGCAGCCTCCAACTAGCGTCGGTGGACAATGAGCAGTTCTTC,CASSLQLASVDNEQFF
TRBV5-1,TRBJ2-5,.,.,TGCGCCAGCAGCAGGCCCGACAGGCTGAAAGAGACCCAGTACTTC,CASSRPDRLKETQYF
TRBV20-1,TRBJ2-3,.,.,TGCAGCGCCGCGGACAACACAGATACGCAGTATTTT,CSAADNTDTQYF
TRBV28,TRBJ2-3,.,TRBD2,TGTGCCAGCAGTTTGATGGTAGCGGGGAGCACAGATACGCAGTATTTT,CASSLMVAGSTDTQYF
TRBV2,TRBJ2-1,many,.,TGTGCCAGCAGTGAAATGTACAATGAGCAGTTCTTC,CASSEMYNEQFF
TRBV7-9,TRBJ2-7,few,.,TGTGCCAGCAGCTACCTTACTGGGGGCTCCTACGAGCAGTACTTC,CASSYLTGGSYEQYF
TRBV5-1,TRBJ1-4,.,.,TGCGCCAGCAGACGAACATTAACAGAAAAACTGTTTTTT,CASRRTLTEKLFF
TRBV2,TRBJ2-1,few,TRBD2,TGTGCCAACGGGACTAGCTCGAGTGAGCAGTTCTTC,CANGTSSSEQFF
TRBV7-2,TRBJ2-3,.,.,TGTGCCAGCAGCTTAGAGGGCCGCCCTTCGAGAGATACGCAGTATTTT,CASSLEGRPSRDTQYF
TRBV6-2/TRBV6-3,TRBJ1-4,once,.,TGTGCCAGCAGGGCAACTAATGAAAAACTGTTTTTT,CASRATNEKLFF
TRBV7-9,TRBJ2-1,few,.,TGTGCCAGCAGCCCAAAAAACAGGTACTCCTACAATGAGCAGTTCTTC,CASSPKNRYSYNEQFF
TRBV5-1,TRBJ2-5,.,TRBD1,TGCGCCAGCAGCGACGTGGGACAGAAAGAGACCCAGTACTTC,CASSDVGQKETQYF
TRBV2,TRBJ2-7,.,.,TGTGCCAGCAGGCCGCGGACTTCTTACGAGCAGTACTTC,CASRPRTSYEQYF
TRBV19,TRBJ2-3,.,TRBD1,TGTGCCAGTGCCTCACAGGGGAACACAGATACGCAGTATTTT,CASASQGNTDTQYF
TRBV7-9,TRBJ2-1,.,TRBD1,TGTGCCAGCAGCTTAGCGGCTGGACAGGCGAGCTCCTACAATGAGCAGTTCTTC,CASSLAAGQASSYNEQFF
TRBV14,TRBJ1-2,once,TRBD1,TGTGCCAGCAGCCAGACCCCGGGACAGCGCATCTATGGCTACACCTTC,CASSQTPGQRIYGYTF
TRBV28,TRBJ2-1,few,TRBD2,TGTGCCAGCAGTTTACAGGGACTAGCAACCAATGAGCAGTTCTTC,CASSLQGLATNEQFF
TRBV2,TRBJ2-7,.,TRBD1,TGTGCCATTCAGGCGGGGACAGGCTACGAGCAGTACTTC,CAIQAGTGYEQYF
TRBV6-1,TRBJ2-7,.,.,TGTGCCAGCAGAGCCCCAAACTACGAGCAGTACTTC,CASRAPNYEQYF
TRBV20-1,TRBJ1-1,few,.,TGCAGTGCTTACCAACCGACCGAAGACACTGAAGCTTTCTTT,CSAYQPTEDTEAFF
TRBV20-1,TRBJ1-4,few,.,TGCAGTGCCCCCCCGTTGGGGCCAGGTGGGGATGAAAAACTGTTTTTT,CSAPPLGPGGDEKLFF
TRBV6-2/TRBV6-3,TRBJ1-5,.,TRBD1,TGTGCCAGCAGTCCCGGGACAGGGCTACGGCAGCCCCAGCATTTT,CASSPGTGLRQPQHF
TRBV28,TRBJ1-4,.,.,TGTGCCAGCAGTTTATTGATGGGGGCAACTAATGAAAAACTGTTTTTT,CASSLLMGATNEKLFF
TRBV21-1,TRBJ1-4,few,.,TGTGCCAGCAGCCCCGGACAGGAAAATGAAAAACTGTTTTTT,CASSPGQENEKLFF
TRBV20-1,TRBJ2-7,.,.,TGCAGTGCTAGAGTCCCGGGAGTTCGGGCCTACGAGCAGTACTTC,CSARVPGVRAYEQYF
TRBV5-6,TRBJ2-5,.,.,TGTGCCAGCAGCTTGGACCAGGGGAAGCAAGAGACCCAGTACTTC,CASSLDQGKQETQYF
TRBV6-2/TRBV6-3,TRBJ2-3,.,TRBD2,TGTGCCGGCGCTAGCGGGAGTAGCACAGATACGCAGTATTTT,CAGASGSSTDTQYF
TRBV7-9,TRBJ2-2,.,.,TGTGCCAGCTCCCTACCCGGGACGGCGGGTTCCGGGGAGCTGTTTTTT,CASSLPGTAGSGELFF